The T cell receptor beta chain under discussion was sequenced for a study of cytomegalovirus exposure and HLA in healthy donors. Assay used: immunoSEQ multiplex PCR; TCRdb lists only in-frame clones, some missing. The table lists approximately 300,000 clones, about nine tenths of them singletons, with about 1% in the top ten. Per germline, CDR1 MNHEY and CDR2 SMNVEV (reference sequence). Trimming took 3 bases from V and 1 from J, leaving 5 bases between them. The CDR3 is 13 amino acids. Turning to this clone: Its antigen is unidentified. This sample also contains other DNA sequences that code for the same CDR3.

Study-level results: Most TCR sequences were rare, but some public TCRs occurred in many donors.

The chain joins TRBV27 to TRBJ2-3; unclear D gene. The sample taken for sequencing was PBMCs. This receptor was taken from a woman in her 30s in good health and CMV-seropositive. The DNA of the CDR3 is TGTGCCAGCAGTTTGAGAGGCACAGATACGCAGTATTTT. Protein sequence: CASSLRGTDTQYF.